This TCR beta chain was observed in a study of PD-1 blockade in classical Hodgkin lymphoma (dated by TCRdb to 2018 to 2021). Regarding the research as a whole: Nivolumab dosing was 3 mg/kg intravenously every 2 weeks, continuing until either disease progression or unacceptable toxicity. The study used CyTOF and TCR beta sequencing to define a peripheral blood immune signature of response to PD-1 blockade in classical Hodgkin lymphoma. Results the study describes overall, beyond this receptor: Lower diversity was observed in patients in whom nivolumab was started less than 1 year after ASCT, and these patients were excluded from later analyses so that confounding by immune reconstitution would be avoided. Among trial patients, those achieving complete response had baseline diversity similar to that of newly diagnosed patients, while diversity was significantly lower in partial responders and progressors. Baseline TCR diversity was reported as lower in newly diagnosed patients than in healthy donors, and lower still in relapsed/refractory patients. CD4+ but not CD8+ TCR diversity rose significantly by C4D1 (p=0.0027 vs p=0.16), most apparent in complete responders (p=0.02). The study was restricted to a single clinical trial cohort, and the causes of repertoire differences, possibly disease activity or prior therapy, were left undefined.

The V end loses 6 bases and the J end loses 5 bases, and a stretch of 12 bases separates them. Taken from the germline V gene, the CDR1 and CDR2 loops are SGHTA and FQGNSA. The CDR3 runs 13 amino acids, cysteine and phenylalanine included. Only the CDR3 DNA is retained, 39 bases long and in frame from the first base. The time point label for this specimen denotes: cycle 1 day 1 (C1D1), immediately before nivolumab initiation. All trial patients had relapsed after autologous stem cell transplantation, with cohorts A, B and C differing in prior brentuximab vedotin exposure. The trial cohort comprised some 60 patients with relapsed/refractory classical Hodgkin lymphoma whose best overall responses were complete response, partial response or progressive disease. Single-agent nivolumab was administered to trial patients in the multi-cohort phase II CheckMate 205 trial. Best overall response was determined by an independent review committee according to the 2007 International Working Group response criteria. Trial PBMCs were collected immediately before nivolumab initiation (C1D1) and during therapy at cycle 2 day 1 and cycle 4 day 1. Peripheral blood was collected in 8 mL Vacutainer Cell Preparation Tubes, from which PBMCs were isolated by centrifugation and then cryopreserved.

About this clone itself: What antigen it recognizes has not been identified. No much larger clonotype is one base removed from it; base qualities were not supplied.

The Qiagen DNeasy kit was used to extract genomic DNA both from unsorted PBMCs and from the negatively selected CD4+ and CD8+ fractions. TCR beta CDR3 regions were subjected to amplification by immunoSEQ multiplex PCR with primers that anneal to V and J segments. Amplification bias was minimized using a synthetic immune receptor repertoire, and residual bias was removed computationally after sequencing. The authors' pipeline ran thus. Repertoire diversity was quantified as the Shannon entropy index using custom Python scripts. Unsorted, CD4+ and CD8+ repertoires were examined separately, except in combined analyses, for which CD4+ and CD8+ sequences were merged in silico. Clonal expansion was defined as a frequency increase of at least 2-fold after treatment compared with C1D1, and clones undetected at baseline were assigned a pseudocount of 0.5. Singleton clones were defined as clones with 0 or 1 copy at C1D1, and non-singleton clones were defined as clones with 2 or more copies. Clones expanded in unsorted samples were labelled as CD4+, CD8+ or unknown by matching protein sequences in sorted samples from the same patient. Diversity changes from C1D1 to C4D1 were tested in paired samples using Wilcoxon tests. This immuneACCESS table, as held by TCRdb, lists in-frame sequences with V and J called but not all clones. Of the missing ones, under half trace to an unresolved V gene in checked studies; the others have no known cause. That table furnishes V, J and clone size, whereas the DNA furnished D and trimming. Here the sample has roughly 32,000 clones; roughly 82% occur a single time. 25% to 40% of the sample comes from the top ten.

The material was peripheral blood mononuclear cells (PBMCs), obtained at baseline. Here the chain combines TRBV7-2 and TRBJ2-3; TRBD2 might be the D gene, on 6 matching bases. The source is a human donor with classical Hodgkin lymphoma. The CDR3 region: CASRDGSLDTQYF. The nucleotide sequence reads as follows: TGTGCCAGCAGAGACGGGAGTTTAGATACGCAGTATTTT. Reference TRBV7-2 and TRBJ2-3 proteins supply the regions before and after the CDR3; the full variable domain is: GAGVSQSPSNKVTEKGKDVELRCDPISGHTALYWYRQSLGQGLEFLIYFQGNSAPDKSGLPSDRFSAERTGGSVSTLTIQRTQQEDSAVYLCASRDGSLDTQYFGPGTRLTVL.